The T cell receptor beta chain described here comes from a study of blood T cell repertoires in COVID-19. The overall study: Acute-phase and convalescent COVID-19 samples originated in the United States, Italy and Spain.

Using immunoSEQ multiplex PCR, the repertoire was profiled, and TCRdb retains in-frame clones only, with some absent. The sample yields roughly 53,000 clones, about 85% seen once. V gave up 5 bases and J gave up 1 base, with 12 bases separating them. Germline CDR1 is MDHEN and CDR2 is SYDVKM. The CDR3 is made up of 15 amino acids. This sequence was found in a man aged 50 to 59 with acute or convalescent COVID-19. The specimen was peripheral blood. This sequence joins TRBV28 and TRBJ2-1; the D gene is possibly TRBD1 (6 bases). Here the CDR3 DNA reads TGTGCCAGCAGTAACCGGGACAAATCCTACAATGAGCAGTTCTTC. It specifies CASSNRDKSYNEQFF.